This T cell receptor beta chain was found in a study of post-analysis software for immune sequencing data. Study-wide background: The patients showed relapsing-remitting, secondary progressive and progressive-relapsing multiple sclerosis courses. Study findings and constraints: A handful of TRBV segments were more frequent in patients than controls; TRBV5-6, TRBV5-1 and TRBV20-1 belonged to this group. The authors found that F measure strongly co-clustered same-batch samples.

Carried by the TCR beta cDNA libraries were unique molecular identifiers. Yield was roughly 500,000 cDNA molecules from around 0.96 to 9.9 million T cells. Using its own MiXCR run on the PCR reads, TCRdb lists one record per CDR3 protein. The table has hundreds of thousands of distinct CDR3 sequences, 55% to 70% seen once. A remark on this clonotype: Its antigen is unknown.

The CDR3 loop spans 15 amino acids. J gave up 10 bases and V 9 bases, and 19 bases lay outside the gene matches. In germline, CDR1 is LNHNV, CDR2 YYDKDF (reference sequence). This clonotype originated in a girl aged 2 to 9 with multiple sclerosis. J is TRBJ2-7 and V is TRBV15; TRBD2 matches 9 bases. The specimen sequenced was blood. The chain's CDR3 is CATRASGTSVGAQYF. DNA for the CDR3: TGTGCCACTCGCGCTAGCGGGACATCCGTAGGGGCCCAGTACTTC.